This record concerns one T cell receptor beta chain sequence. Its cognate antigen is unknown. Synthesis of TCR beta cDNA relied on 5'RACE template switching carrying UMIs. TCRdb re-called the 5' RACE reads; every CDR3 protein appears as one record, without DNA. The sample table sets out a few hundred thousand distinct CDR3 sequences. The sample originates from a study of T cells expressing NK-cell markers. Study in general: Underlying the TCR beta repertoires were sorted CD3+CD56+NKG2C+, CD3+CD56+NKG2C- and CD3+CD56-NKG2C+ T cells. Study findings and constraints: Top CD8+ clonotypes included the dominant CD3+CD56+NKG2C+ clonotypes in a handful of donors. These clonotypes additionally ranked first within the CD3+CD56-NKG2C+ fraction of a few donors.

Per the germline V gene, CDR1 is ENHRY and CDR2 is SYGVKD. This CDR3 region has 15 residues. The chain joins TRBV10-3 to TRBJ1-1. What was sequenced was blood T cells: a sorted CD56 or NKG2C T cell subset, CD4+ or CD8+ T cells, or bulk PBMC T cells (not recorded which). This receptor was obtained from a man aged 18-70 years in good health. Here the CDR3 reads CAISESTGMNTEAFF.